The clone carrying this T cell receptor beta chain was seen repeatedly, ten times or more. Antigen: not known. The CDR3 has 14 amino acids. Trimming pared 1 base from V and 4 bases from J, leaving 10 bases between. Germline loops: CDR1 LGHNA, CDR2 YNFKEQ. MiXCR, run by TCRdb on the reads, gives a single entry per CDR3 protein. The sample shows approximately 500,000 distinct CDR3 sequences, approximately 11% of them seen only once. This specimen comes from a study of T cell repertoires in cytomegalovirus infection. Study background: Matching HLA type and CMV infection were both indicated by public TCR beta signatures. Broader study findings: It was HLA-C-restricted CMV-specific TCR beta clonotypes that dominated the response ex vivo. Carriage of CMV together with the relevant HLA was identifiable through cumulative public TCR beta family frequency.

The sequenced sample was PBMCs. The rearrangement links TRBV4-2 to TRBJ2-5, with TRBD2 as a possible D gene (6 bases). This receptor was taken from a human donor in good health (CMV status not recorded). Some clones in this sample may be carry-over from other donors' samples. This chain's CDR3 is CASSQGLGGETQYF. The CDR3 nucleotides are TGTGCCAGCAGCCAAGGACTAGGCGGAGAGACCCAGTACTTC.